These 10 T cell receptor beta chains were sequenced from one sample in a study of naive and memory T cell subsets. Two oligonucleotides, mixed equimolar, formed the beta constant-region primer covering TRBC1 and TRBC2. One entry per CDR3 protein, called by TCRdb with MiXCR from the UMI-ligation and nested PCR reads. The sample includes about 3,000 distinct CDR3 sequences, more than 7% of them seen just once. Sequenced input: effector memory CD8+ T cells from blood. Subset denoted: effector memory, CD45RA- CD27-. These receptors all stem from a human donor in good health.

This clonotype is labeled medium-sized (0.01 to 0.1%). The CDR3 coding sequence is TGCGCCAGCAGCCTCCAAGAGACCCAGTACTTC. The encoded protein is CASSLQETQYF. V gene TRBV4-1 combines with J gene TRBJ2-5; D is undetermined. Trimming removed 4 bases at V and 1 base at J, with 1 base between. Germline values: CDR1 MGHRA, CDR2 YSYEKL. CDR3 size: 11 residues.

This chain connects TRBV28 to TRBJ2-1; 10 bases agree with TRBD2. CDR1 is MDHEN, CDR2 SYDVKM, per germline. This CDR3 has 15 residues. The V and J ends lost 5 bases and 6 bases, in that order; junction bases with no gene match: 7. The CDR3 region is CASSLGLAKSNEQFF. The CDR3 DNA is TGTGCCAGCAGTCTGGGACTAGCGAAGTCCAATGAGCAGTTCTTC.

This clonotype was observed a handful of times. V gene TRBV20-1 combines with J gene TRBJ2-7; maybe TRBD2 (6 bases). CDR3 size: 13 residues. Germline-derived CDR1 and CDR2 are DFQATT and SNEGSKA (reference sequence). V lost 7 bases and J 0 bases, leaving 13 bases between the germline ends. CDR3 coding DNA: TGCAGTGGCCGGAGGAGGGGCTCCTACGAGCAGTACTTC. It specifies CSGRRRGSYEQYF.

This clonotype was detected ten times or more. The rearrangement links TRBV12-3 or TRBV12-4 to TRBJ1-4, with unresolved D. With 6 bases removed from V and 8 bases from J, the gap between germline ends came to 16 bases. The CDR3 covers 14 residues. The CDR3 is CASSLTHSGEKLFF. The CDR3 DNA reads TGTGCCAGCAGCCTAACCCACAGTGGAGAAAAACTGTTTTTT.

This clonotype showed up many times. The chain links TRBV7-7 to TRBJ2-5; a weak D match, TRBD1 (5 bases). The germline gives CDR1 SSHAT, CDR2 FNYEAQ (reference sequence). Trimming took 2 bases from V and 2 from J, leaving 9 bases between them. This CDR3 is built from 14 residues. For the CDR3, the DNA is TGTGCCAGCAGCTTATCAGGGTGGCAAGAGACCCAGTACTTC. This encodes CASSLSGWQETQYF.

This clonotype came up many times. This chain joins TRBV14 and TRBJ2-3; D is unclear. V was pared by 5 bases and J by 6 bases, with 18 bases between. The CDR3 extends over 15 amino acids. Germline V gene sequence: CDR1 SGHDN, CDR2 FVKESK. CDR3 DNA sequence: TGTGCCAGCAGCTCCTTTCGACCGCAAATGGATACGCAGTATTTT. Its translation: CASSSFRPQMDTQYF.

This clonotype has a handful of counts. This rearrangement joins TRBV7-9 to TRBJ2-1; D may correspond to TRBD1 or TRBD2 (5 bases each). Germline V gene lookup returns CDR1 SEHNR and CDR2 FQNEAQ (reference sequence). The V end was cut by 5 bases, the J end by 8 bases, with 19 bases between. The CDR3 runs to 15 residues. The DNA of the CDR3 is TGTGCCAGCAGCCCACCCGGGGCCCCGGGCGATGAGCAGTTCTTC. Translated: CASSPPGAPGDEQFF. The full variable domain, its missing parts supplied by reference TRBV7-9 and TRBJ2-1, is DTGVSQNPRHKITKRGQNVTFRCDPISEHNRLYWYRQTLGQGPEFLTYFQNEAQLEKSRLLSDRFSAERPKGSFSTLEIQRTEQGDSAMYLCASSPPGAPGDEQFFGPGTRLTVL.

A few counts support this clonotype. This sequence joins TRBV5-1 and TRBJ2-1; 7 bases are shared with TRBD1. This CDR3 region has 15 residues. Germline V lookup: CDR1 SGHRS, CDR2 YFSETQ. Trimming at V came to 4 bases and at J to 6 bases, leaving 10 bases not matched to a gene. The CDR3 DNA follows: TGCGCCAGCAGCCAAAGACAGGGACCTATCAATGAGCAGTTCTTC. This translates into CASSQRQGPINEQFF.

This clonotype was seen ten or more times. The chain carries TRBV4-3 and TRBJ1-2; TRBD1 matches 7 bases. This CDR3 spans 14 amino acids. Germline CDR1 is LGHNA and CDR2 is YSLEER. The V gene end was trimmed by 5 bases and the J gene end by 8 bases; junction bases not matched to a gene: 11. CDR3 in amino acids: CASSRNTGVEGYTF. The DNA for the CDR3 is TGCGCCAGCAGCAGAAATACAGGGGTAGAGGGCTACACCTTC.

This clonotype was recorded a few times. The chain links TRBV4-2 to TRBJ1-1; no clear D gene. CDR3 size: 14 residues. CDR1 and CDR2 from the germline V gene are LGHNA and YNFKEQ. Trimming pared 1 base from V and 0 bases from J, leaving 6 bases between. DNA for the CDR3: TGTGCCAGCAGCCAAGCGGTATTGAACACTGAAGCTTTCTTT. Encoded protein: CASSQAVLNTEAFF.